This T cell receptor beta chain was obtained from a study of shared clonotypes between healthy human individuals. Unsorted PBMC contributed approximately 270 ng DNA, approximately 33,000 T cell genomes, to each replicate PCR. Clones were read by immunoSEQ multiplex PCR, and TCRdb kept only the in-frame ones, dropping some. The table has 470,000 or so clones, over 75% seen once. Between the trimmed V and J ends, which lost 0 bases and 0 bases, there was a span of 7 bases. Germline lookup yields CDR1 LNHNV and CDR2 YYDKDF (reference sequence). The CDR3 consists of 15 residues. This sequence was found in a woman aged 40 to 50 in good health. Some clones in this sample may be carry-over from other donors' samples. The sequenced sample was PBMCs. The chain recombines TRBV15 with TRBJ2-3, with D possibly matching TRBD2 (6 bases). For the CDR3, the DNA is TGTGCCACCAGCAGAGATGCGGGAAGCACAGATACGCAGTATTTT. Protein product: CATSRDAGSTDTQYF.